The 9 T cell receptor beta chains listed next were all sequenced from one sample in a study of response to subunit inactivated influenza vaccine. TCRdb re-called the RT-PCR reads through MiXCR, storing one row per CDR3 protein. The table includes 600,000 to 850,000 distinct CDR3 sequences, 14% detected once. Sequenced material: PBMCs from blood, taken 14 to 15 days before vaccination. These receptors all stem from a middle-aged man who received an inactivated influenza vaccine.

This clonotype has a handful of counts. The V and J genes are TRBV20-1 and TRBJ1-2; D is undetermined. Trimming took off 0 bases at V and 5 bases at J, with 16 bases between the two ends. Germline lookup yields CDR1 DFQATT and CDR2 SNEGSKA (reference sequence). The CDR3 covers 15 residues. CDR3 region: CSARDLGNTGYGYTF. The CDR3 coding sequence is TGCAGTGCTAGAGATCTGGGGAATACGGGATATGGCTACACCTTC.

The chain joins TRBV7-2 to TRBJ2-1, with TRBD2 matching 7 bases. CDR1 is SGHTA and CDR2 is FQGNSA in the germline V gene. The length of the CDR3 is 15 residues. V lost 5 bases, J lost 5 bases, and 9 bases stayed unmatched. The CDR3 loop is CASSPSRTRNNEQFF. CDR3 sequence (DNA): TGTGCCAGCAGCCCAAGCAGGACTAGAAACAATGAGCAGTTCTTC.

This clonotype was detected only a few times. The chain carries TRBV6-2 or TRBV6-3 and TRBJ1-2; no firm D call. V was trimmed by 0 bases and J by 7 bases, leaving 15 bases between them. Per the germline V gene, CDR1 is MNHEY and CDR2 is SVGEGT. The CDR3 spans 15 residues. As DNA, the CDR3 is TGTGCCAGCAGTTACTCGTTGCAACTCCCCTCTGGCTACACCTTC. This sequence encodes CASSYSLQLPSGYTF.

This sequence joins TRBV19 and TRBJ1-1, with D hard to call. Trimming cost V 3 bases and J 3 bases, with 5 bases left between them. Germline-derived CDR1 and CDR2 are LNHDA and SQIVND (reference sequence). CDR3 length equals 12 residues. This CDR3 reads CASSIGYTEAFF. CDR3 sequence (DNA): TGTGCCAGTAGTATCGGATACACTGAAGCTTTCTTT.

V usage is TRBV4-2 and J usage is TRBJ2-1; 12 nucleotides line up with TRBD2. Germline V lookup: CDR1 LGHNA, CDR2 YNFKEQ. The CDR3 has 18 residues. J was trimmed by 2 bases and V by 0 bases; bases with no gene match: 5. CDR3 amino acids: CASSQDVLAGGPYNEQFF. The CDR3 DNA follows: TGTGCCAGCAGCCAAGATGTCCTAGCGGGGGGGCCCTACAATGAGCAGTTCTTC.

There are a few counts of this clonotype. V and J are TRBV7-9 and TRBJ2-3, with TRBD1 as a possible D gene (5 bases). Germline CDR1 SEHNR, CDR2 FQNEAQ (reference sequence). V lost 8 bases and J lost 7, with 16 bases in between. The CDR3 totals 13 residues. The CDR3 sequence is CASFWHRTNTQYF. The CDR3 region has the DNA TGTGCCAGCTTTTGGCACAGGACAAATACGCAGTATTTT.

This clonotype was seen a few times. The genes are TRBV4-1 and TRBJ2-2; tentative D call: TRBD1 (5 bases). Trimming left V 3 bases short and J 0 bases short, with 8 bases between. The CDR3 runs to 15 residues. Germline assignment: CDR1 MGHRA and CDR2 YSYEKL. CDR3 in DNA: TGCGCCAGCAGCCAGACAGTTACGAACACCGGGGAGCTGTTTTTT. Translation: CASSQTVTNTGELFF.

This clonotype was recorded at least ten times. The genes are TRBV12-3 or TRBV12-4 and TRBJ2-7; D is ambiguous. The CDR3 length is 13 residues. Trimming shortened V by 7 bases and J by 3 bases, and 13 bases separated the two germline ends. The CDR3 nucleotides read TGTGCCAGCACCCCAGATGGGGTCTACGAGCAGTACTTC. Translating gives CASTPDGVYEQYF.

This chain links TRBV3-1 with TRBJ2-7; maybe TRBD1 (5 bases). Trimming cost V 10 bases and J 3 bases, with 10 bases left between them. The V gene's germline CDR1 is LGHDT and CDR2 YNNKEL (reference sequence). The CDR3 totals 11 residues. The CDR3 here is CATSTDYEQYF. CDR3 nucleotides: TGTGCCACCTCGACAGACTACGAGCAGTACTTC.